This entry lists 2 T cell receptor beta chains sequenced from one sample in a study of glioma-infiltrating T cells after dendritic cell vaccination (dated by TCRdb to the mid-2010s). Libraries came from the immunoSEQ multiplex PCR assay. The clones in this table, taken by TCRdb from immuneACCESS, are in-frame only. Not every clone is retained; where verified, under half of the shortfall comes from an unresolved V gene, and the cause of the rest is unknown. This sample has about 92,000 clones in its table, and 85% to 90% of those were observed once. 15% to 18% of the sample lies in the top ten. Sample: blood, taken before dendritic cell vaccination. These receptors came from a human donor with glioblastoma.

The chain combines TRBV7-9 with TRBJ2-1, with D possibly matching TRBD2 (5 bases). This CDR3 comprises 14 residues. V was cut by 5 bases and J by 3 bases, with 11 bases left in between. Looked up from germline, CDR1 is SEHNR and CDR2 is FQNEAQ (reference sequence). The CDR3 region has the DNA TGTGCCAGCAGCCAGTGGGAGAGCTACAATGAGCAGTTCTTC. It is translated as CASSQWESYNEQFF. Variable domain in full (rest from reference TRBV7-9 and TRBJ2-1): DTGVSQNPRHKITKRGQNVTFRCDPISEHNRLYWYRQTLGQGPEFLTYFQNEAQLEKSRLLSDRFSAERPKGSFSTLEIQRTEQGDSAMYLCASSQWESYNEQFFGPGTRLTVL.

A few counts support this clone. The chain links TRBV14 to TRBJ1-4; perhaps TRBD1 as D (6 bases). With 0 bases removed from V and 7 bases from J, the gap between germline ends came to 12 bases. The CDR3 is 15 amino acids. Looked up from germline, CDR1 is SGHDN and CDR2 is FVKESK. The CDR3 loop reads CASSQDNRAVEKLFF. The CDR3 bases are TGTGCCAGCAGCCAAGATAACAGGGCGGTTGAAAAACTGTTTTTT.